This TCR beta chain was obtained from a study of T cells in Graves' hyperthyroidism and ophthalmopathy (dated by TCRdb to about 2019). Background on the whole study: Peripheral blood was sampled at the time of initial diagnosis, prior to any treatment. To identify distinguishing TCR V-J signatures, a discovery cohort of 100 patients was used, comprising under 45 with Graves' ophthalmopathy and around 57 with stable Graves' hyperthyroidism. Prospective prediction of ophthalmopathy was tested in an independent validation cohort consisting of fewer than 20 hyperthyroidism patients and more than 15 patients who later progressed to ophthalmopathy. The 90 to 100 discovery patients were randomly divided into training and test sets at a 7:3 ratio. Thyroid tissue and blood T-cell repertoires from six Graves' hyperthyroidism patients were also compared in the study. Once sampling was done, hyperthyroidism patients were given methimazole at a starting dose of 30 mg daily, whereas ophthalmopathy patients were given high-dose intravenous methylprednisolone. According to the paper, TCR Vbeta CDR3 sequencing was carried out on more than 120 peripheral blood samples, which came from fewer than 50 ophthalmopathy, approximately 78 hyperthyroidism and roughly 17 progressor patients.

Details on this clonotype: No cognate antigen has been identified for it. No quality values exist for individual bases; no much larger clone is one base distant.

Stable Graves' hyperthyroidism was defined as no progression to ophthalmopathy during 18 months of follow-up. Hyperthyroidism patients were aged 18 to 65 years and newly diagnosed, with disease duration of less than 2 months. Exclusion was applied to patients with uncontrolled infections, other autoimmune diseases, pregnancy or lactation. Diagnoses were based on clinical symptoms, serum thyroxine and TRAb, thyroid ultrasound and orbital computed tomography. PBMCs were isolated from approximately 10 ml of fresh peripheral blood by Ficoll-Paque density gradient centrifugation. Total RNA was extracted with Trizol reagent, and quality was checked on an Agilent 2100 Bioanalyzer. Here V drops 6 bases and J drops 1 base, and the junction holds 11 bases not matched to any gene. Including cysteine and phenylalanine, the CDR3 has 16 amino acids. The read is trimmed to its CDR3 DNA, 48 bases read in frame from base 1. As encoded in the germline V gene, CDR1 is SNHLY while CDR2 is FYNNEI.

The TCR beta CDR3 regions were amplified from RNA transcripts. The TCR CDR3 was subjected to a first round of RT-PCR using the HTBI primer set and the Qiagen OneStep RT-PCR kit. A second multiplex PCR round built the libraries, followed by size selection and purification. The libraries were sequenced on an Illumina HiSeq2000 using paired-end 100 bp reads. Under the source paper's analysis protocol: SOAPnuke was used to process the raw data, removing reads that contained adapters or uncalled bases, had a mean Phred below 15, or lacked an exact match to the constant primer or identifier. COPE v1.2.5 was used to merge high-quality paired reads, and clonotypes were defined as unique nucleotide sequences. MiTCR v1.1 was used to align clonotypes to the IMGT TRBV, TRBD and TRBJ reference segments. The analysis included only V-J combinations with a frequency above 0.0001, which together covered more than 98% of the repertoires. A TCS score was defined as the ratio of F50 (clonal expansion) to E x V (chaos), with BLOSUM62-based TCRdist applied between CDR3 peptides within each V-J. Welch's t-statistics and random forest reduced roughly 540 V-J features to about 12, which were used in a naive Bayes classifier (R e1071). The similarity between thyroid and blood repertoires was quantified using the Morisita-Horn index. Using fastp at Q25 and MiXCR, TCRdb reprocessed the public reads and kept productive beta chains. For every CDR3 protein sequence, its rows merge into one entry that carries the most common genes and DNA. TCRdb assigned the V and J calls; the authors' analysis was not used. For this sample the table gives 600,000 to 800,000 distinct CDR3 sequences, of which roughly a third were detected only once. The ten largest make up around 30% of the sample.

General findings and caveats noted by the study authors: In cross-validation, a model built on a 13 V-J signature told ophthalmopathy apart from stable hyperthyroidism with roughly 87% sensitivity and about 81% specificity, and in testing the same model reached 80%/75%. Most expanded thyroid clonotypes (frequency above 0.001) were also found in blood, which suggests that blood repertoires may mirror thyroid immune responses. Sample size was not statistically predetermined, and investigators were not blinded to group allocation. In validation, the model predicted progression to ophthalmopathy with around 71% sensitivity and approximately 78% specificity, a median of around 6.6 months before onset.

The TCR originated in a woman aged 40 to 50 with Graves' hyperthyroidism. The sequenced sample was blood. The V and J genes are TRBV2 and TRBJ2-7; TRBD1 agrees with 8 junctional bases. The CDR3 reads as follows: CASSNTDRAGSYEQYF. The nucleotides read TGTGCCAGCAGCAATACGGACAGGGCGGGTTCCTACGAGCAGTACTTC.